The present entry profiles one T cell receptor (beta chain) with its context. These data originate in a study of blood T cell repertoires in COVID-19. Study at large: COVID-19 samples, acute and convalescent, were from the United States, Italy and Spain. PBMCs, B-cell-depleted T cells, or T cells were the source of the cDNA or gDNA that made up the material.

V shed 1 base and J 9 bases; nucleotides not matched to a gene: 6. There are 14 residues in the CDR3. Germline lookup yields CDR1 SGDLS and CDR2 YYNGEE. Authors' analysis steps: Estimation of nucleated cell counts relied on the amplification of reference gene primers. Measured with immunoSEQ multiplex PCR; TCRdb has only the in-frame clones, and not every one. The DNA was the basis for D and trimming; V, J and clone size are from that table. The data hold around 370,000 clones, with under 95% observed a single time. This clonotype originated in a young woman who had recovered from COVID-19. The chain combines TRBV9 with TRBJ2-1; TRBD2 agrees at 8 bases. The sample was peripheral blood. CDR3 bases: TGTGCCAGCAGCGTAAGCGGGAGAAGCACTGAGCAGTTCTTC. Translated: CASSVSGRSTEQFF.